The sequence of this T cell receptor beta chain was determined in a study of PD-1 blockade in classical Hodgkin lymphoma (dated by TCRdb to 2020 to 2022). About the study as a whole: Nivolumab dosing was 3 mg/kg intravenously every 2 weeks, continuing until either disease progression or unacceptable toxicity. The study used TCR beta sequencing and CyTOF to define a peripheral blood immune signature of response to PD-1 blockade in classical Hodgkin lymphoma. Overall study outcomes, separate from this receptor: Newly diagnosed patients were reported to have lower baseline TCR diversity than healthy donors, and relapsed/refractory patients were reported to have lower baseline TCR diversity still. Lower diversity was observed in patients in whom nivolumab was started less than 1 year after ASCT, and these patients were excluded from later analyses so that confounding by immune reconstitution would be avoided. The study covered only a single clinical trial cohort, and the causes of the repertoire differences, possibly disease activity or prior therapy, were still not defined. A significant rise by C4D1 was seen in CD4+ but not CD8+ TCR diversity (p=0.0027 vs p=0.16), with the rise being most apparent in complete responders (p=0.02). Baseline diversity similar to that of newly diagnosed patients was observed in trial patients achieving complete response, whereas significantly lower diversity was observed in partial responders and progressors.

The sample's time point, from its label and the paper: cycle 2 day 1 (C2D1) of nivolumab. Relapse after autologous stem cell transplantation had occurred in all trial patients, and cohorts A, B and C were distinguished by prior brentuximab vedotin exposure. The trial cohort was composed of some 57 patients with relapsed/refractory classical Hodgkin lymphoma, for whom complete response, partial response or progressive disease was recorded as best overall response. In the multi-cohort phase II CheckMate 205 trial, trial patients received single-agent nivolumab. An independent review committee assessed best overall response by applying the 2007 International Working Group response criteria. PBMCs from the trial were collected at three points: immediately before nivolumab initiation (C1D1), and during therapy at cycle 2 day 1 and cycle 4 day 1. Peripheral blood was collected in 8 mL Vacutainer Cell Preparation Tubes, from which PBMCs were isolated by centrifugation and then cryopreserved.

Of note for this clone: Its antigen remains undetermined. No much larger clone exists at a distance of one base, and base qualities are not known. This CDR3 is also generated by other DNA sequences in the sample.

The CDR3 runs 13 residues from the cysteine to the phenylalanine. Here the CDR3 DNA is all that survives: 39 bases in frame from base 1. CDR1 and CDR2 (LGHNA, YSLEER) derive from the germline V gene. At the junction V is shortened by 0 bases and J by 7 bases, with 7 bases in between. Genomic DNA was isolated using the Qiagen DNeasy kit from unsorted PBMCs as well as from negatively selected CD4+ and CD8+ fractions. Using primers that anneal to V and J segments, immunoSEQ multiplex PCR amplified the TCR beta CDR3 regions. A synthetic immune receptor repertoire was used to minimize amplification bias, and any residual bias was removed computationally once sequencing was done. In the source study's methods: Custom Python scripts were used to quantify repertoire diversity as the Shannon entropy index. Unsorted, CD4+ and CD8+ repertoires were analyzed separately, except for combined analyses in which CD4+ and CD8+ sequences were merged in silico. A clone was considered expanded if an increase in frequency of at least 2-fold after treatment relative to C1D1 was found, and a pseudocount of 0.5 was applied to clones undetected at baseline. Singleton clones were defined as clones with 0 or 1 copy at C1D1, and non-singleton clones were defined as clones with 2 or more copies. Clones expanded in unsorted samples were labelled as CD4+, CD8+ or unknown by matching protein sequences in sorted samples from the same patient. Wilcoxon tests on paired samples were used to test diversity changes from C1D1 to C4D1. Imported from immuneACCESS, the table was reduced by TCRdb to in-frame sequences with V and J called. These copies leave out some clones; in studies compared against another copy, an unresolved V gene accounts for under half, and the cause of the remainder is not known. The DNA was the basis for D and trimming; V, J and clone size are from that table. The sample data list 25,000 to 35,000 clones, and over 80% of these were observed just once. 20% to 25% of the sample goes to the ten largest clones.

This clonotype originated in a human donor with classical Hodgkin lymphoma. The V and J genes are TRBV4-3 and TRBJ1-5; no D gene is confidently identified. Here the sequenced sample was peripheral blood mononuclear cells (PBMCs), taken before the second cycle of nivolumab. The CDR3 is CASSQDRGQPQHF. The sequenced DNA: TGCGCCAGCAGCCAAGATCGAGGGCAGCCCCAGCATTTT.